This entry lists 27 T cell receptor beta chains sequenced from one sample in a study of T cell responses to AZD1222 COVID-19 vaccine. Measured with immunoSEQ multiplex PCR; TCRdb has only the in-frame clones, and not every one. The sample includes about 88,000 clones, just over 90% of them seen just once. This specimen was peripheral blood, taken 28 days after the second AZD1222 dose. The receptor set was obtained from an adult who received the AZD1222 COVID-19 vaccine.

This chain connects TRBV5-1 to TRBJ1-1; D remains ambiguous. Germline-derived CDR1 and CDR2 are SGHRS and YFSETQ. The ends were cut back, 0 bases at V and 3 bases at J, with 9 bases in the middle. This CDR3 has 14 amino acids. The CDR3 nucleotides read TGCGCCAGCAGCTTGGGGGGAGAGGACACTGAAGCTTTCTTT. The encoded protein is CASSLGGEDTEAFF.

The genes are TRBV6-1 and TRBJ2-7, with D possibly being TRBD2 (6 bases). CDR3 length: 13 residues. Germline V gives CDR1 MNHNS, CDR2 SASEGT. V lost 5 bases and J lost 2, with 10 bases in between. The CDR3 region has the DNA TGTGCCAGCAGTAGGGGAGGCCCCTACGAGCAGTACTTC. Its protein product is CASSRGGPYEQYF.

The rearrangement uses TRBV2 and TRBJ1-1; tentative D call: TRBD1 (6 bases). Germline V lookup: CDR1 SNHLY, CDR2 FYNNEI. With 7 bases removed from V and 7 bases from J, the gap between germline ends came to 16 bases. The CDR3 length is 13 residues. This chain's CDR3 is CASNPGHQSEAFF. DNA for the CDR3: TGTGCCAGCAATCCGGGACACCAGAGTGAAGCTTTCTTT.

The CDR3 nucleotides read TGTGCCAGCAGCCTGGATGGGACAGGGTCCTCCTGGTCGCCCCAGCATTTT. Translating it yields CASSLDGTGSSWSPQHF. V and J are TRBV27 and TRBJ1-5; TRBD1 matches at 9 bases. The CDR3 extends over 17 amino acids. Trimming cost V 6 bases and J 9 bases; bases outside gene matches: 18. Germline loops: CDR1 MNHEY, CDR2 SMNVEV (reference sequence).

This clone is a singleton in its sample. CDR3 sequence reads: CAWNAPRQGAGQGYTF. The CDR3 DNA sequence: TGTGCCTGGAACGCACCTAGACAGGGGGCAGGTCAAGGTTACACCTTC. The rearrangement joins TRBV30 to TRBJ1-2; 10 positions match TRBD1. CDR3 length equals 16 residues. CDR1 is GTSNPN, CDR2 SVGIG, per germline (reference sequence). Trimming removed 4 bases from V and 11 bases from J; junction bases left unmatched: 19.

The V and J genes are TRBV6-1 and TRBJ1-2; maybe TRBD1 (6 bases). CDR3 length: 16 residues. The germline V gene encodes CDR1 MNHNS and CDR2 SASEGT. Trimming left V 1 base short and J 4 bases short, with 16 bases between. Written as DNA, the CDR3 is TGTGCCAGCAGTGAAGGGTTGGCAGGGGCTGGCTATGGCTACACCTTC. As protein: CASSEGLAGAGYGYTF.

The rearrangement joins TRBV14 to TRBJ2-1; D assignment may be TRBD1 or TRBD2 (5 bases each). This CDR3 comprises 16 residues. Between the trimmed V and J ends, which lost 0 bases and 3 bases, there was a span of 12 bases. Per the germline V gene, CDR1 is SGHDN and CDR2 is FVKESK. As DNA, the CDR3 is TGTGCCAGCAGCCAAGAGCTAGCCAGGGACTACAATGAGCAGTTCTTC. It is translated as CASSQELARDYNEQFF.

The chain is built from TRBV3-1 (or the pseudogene TRBV3-2) and TRBJ2-1, with 7 bases aligning to TRBD2. The CDR3 is 17 amino acids. Looked up from germline, CDR1 is LGHDT and CDR2 is YNNKEL (reference sequence). J was trimmed by 3 bases and V by 0 bases; bases with no gene match: 8. In DNA form, the CDR3 reads TGTGCCAGCAGCCAAGATTTGGGGGGGGGAGGCTACAATGAGCAGTTCTTC. This gives the protein CASSQDLGGGGYNEQFF.

This sequence joins TRBV5-6 and TRBJ2-3; D is uncertain. Trimming took off 1 base at V and 5 bases at J, with 5 bases between the two ends. The V gene's germline CDR1 is SGHDT and CDR2 YYEEEE. This CDR3 spans 12 amino acids. The DNA of the CDR3 is TGTGCCAGCAGCTTGAACCAAGATACGCAGTATTTT. Translated, it gives CASSLNQDTQYF. Looking up the rest from reference TRBV5-6 and TRBJ2-3 gives the full variable domain: DAGVTQSPTHLIKTRGQQVTLRCSPKSGHDTVSWYQQALGQGPQFIFQYYEEEERQRGNFPDRFSGHQFPNYSSELNVNALLLGDSALYLCASSLNQDTQYFGPGTRLTVL.

The V gene is TRBV6-5, the J gene TRBJ1-5; D not resolved. The CDR3 spans 12 residues. The germline V gene has CDR1 MNHEY and CDR2 SVGAGI. Trimming stripped 5 bases from V and 9 bases from J, with 11 bases between. DNA for the CDR3: TGTGCCAGCAGTACAGACCTCTGGCCCCAGCATTTT. Amino acids: CASSTDLWPQHF.

The gene calls are TRBV2 and TRBJ1-1, with D possibly matching TRBD1 (5 bases). Trimming pared 10 bases from V and 5 bases from J, leaving 14 bases between. Germline V gene data show CDR1 as SNHLY and CDR2 as FYNNEI. The CDR3 runs to 12 residues. For the CDR3, the DNA is TGTGCCACACTCAGGGATGGGACTGAAGCTTTCTTT. Translated: CATLRDGTEAFF.

The chain combines TRBV6-4 with TRBJ1-2; 10 bases are shared with TRBD1. J lost 8 bases, V lost 2 bases, and 5 bases had no gene match. Germline lookup yields CDR1 MRHNA and CDR2 SNTAGT. CDR3 length: 14 residues. The CDR3 DNA reads TGTGCCAGCAGTGACCTGACAGGGGGCCAGGGCTACACCTTC. Protein product: CASSDLTGGQGYTF.

V usage is TRBV6-2 or TRBV6-3 and J usage is TRBJ2-2, with TRBD2 matching over 12 bases. The germline CDR1 and CDR2 sequences are MNHEY and SVGEGT. The CDR3 has 16 residues. The V and J ends lost 6 bases and 7 bases, in that order; junction bases with no gene match: 9. CDR3 loop: CASRPTRTSGNGELFF. In nucleotides, the CDR3 is TGTGCCAGCAGGCCTACACGGACTAGCGGGAACGGGGAGCTGTTTTTT.

The CDR3 here is CASSLSREETQYF. The CDR3 nucleotides are TGTGCCAGCAGCTTGAGCAGGGAGGAGACCCAGTACTTC. The chain joins TRBV5-4 to TRBJ2-5, with D perhaps TRBD1 or TRBD2 (5 bases each). This CDR3 is built from 13 residues. V lost 1 base to trimming and J lost 5 bases, with 9 bases between them. Germline-derived CDR1 and CDR2 are SGHNT and YYREEE (reference sequence).

This chain joins TRBV6-1 and TRBJ1-2, with TRBD1 matching over 9 bases. Trimming removed 2 bases from V and 4 bases from J; junction bases left unmatched: 11. This CDR3 spans 17 amino acids. Germline-derived CDR1 and CDR2 are MNHNS and SASEGT. The CDR3 nucleotides read TGTGCCAGCAGTGAATGGAGACAGGGGGTTGTATTCTATGGCTACACCTTC. It is translated as CASSEWRQGVVFYGYTF.

The chain recombines TRBV11-3 with TRBJ2-2, with D unclear. Trimming took off 0 bases at V and 0 bases at J, with 11 bases between the two ends. The CDR3 is 17 residues long. Germline values: CDR1 SGHNT, CDR2 YENEEA. CDR3 region: CASSLEARSANTGELFF. For the CDR3, the DNA is TGTGCCAGCAGCTTAGAGGCACGGTCCGCGAACACCGGGGAGCTGTTTTTT.

In regard to this clone: An end of the junction differs from the germline gene, which may be a read error. The chain carries TRBV2 and TRBJ2-5, with a possible D match to TRBD1 (9 bases). The CDR3 sequence is 13 residues long. Germline CDR1 is SNHLY and CDR2 is FYNNEI. Here the CDR3 DNA reads TGTTCGGGGGGGACAGGGCTCCAAGGGACCCAGTACTTC. Amino acids: CSGGTGLQGTQYF. Full variable domain (rest looked up from reference TRBV2 and TRBJ2-5): EPEVTQTPSHQVTQMGQEVILRCVPISNHLYFYWYRQILGQKVEFLVSFYNNEISEKSEIFDDQFSVERPDGSNFTLKIRSTKLEDSAMYFCSGGTGLQGTQYFGPGTRLLVL.

The genes are TRBV7-2 and TRBJ2-7, with D unclear. The CDR3 extends over 12 amino acids. V lost 6 bases to trimming and J lost 4 bases, with 10 bases between them. The germline V gene has CDR1 SGHTA and CDR2 FQGNSA. Here the CDR3 reads CASSYDSYEQYF. DNA for the CDR3: TGTGCCAGCAGTTACGACTCTTACGAGCAGTACTTC.

V gene TRBV18 combines with J gene TRBJ1-5; 8 nucleotides line up with TRBD1. The trim removed 3 bases at V and 2 bases at J, leaving 9 bases unmatched. The CDR3 has 17 amino acids. CDR1 and CDR2 from the germline V gene are KGHSH and LQKENI. CDR3 region: CASSPSWQGAGNQPQHF. DNA for the CDR3: TGTGCCAGCTCACCTAGTTGGCAGGGGGCCGGCAATCAGCCCCAGCATTTT.

The gene calls are TRBV28 and TRBJ1-1, with a weak D call TRBD1 (5 bases). This CDR3 spans 12 amino acids. Germline CDR1 and CDR2: MDHEN and SYDVKM. Trimming stripped 8 bases from V and 2 bases from J, with 9 bases between. CDR3 residues: CASWGVNTEAFF. The DNA for the CDR3 is TGTGCCAGCTGGGGCGTAAACACTGAAGCTTTCTTT.

This rearrangement joins TRBV27 to TRBJ1-2; a weak D match, TRBD1 (5 bases). The V gene's germline CDR1 is MNHEY and CDR2 SMNVEV (reference sequence). This CDR3 has 14 residues. Trimming removed 5 bases at V and 6 bases at J, with 16 bases between. CDR3 sequence: CASSPALGVDGYTF. The CDR3 DNA sequence: TGTGCCAGCAGTCCAGCATTAGGGGTGGATGGCTACACCTTC.

The chain carries TRBV14 and TRBJ2-3, with 8 bases identical to TRBD2. J lost 1 base, V lost 2 bases, and 5 bases had no gene match. From germline, CDR1 is SGHDN and CDR2 FVKESK. This CDR3 is built from 16 residues. The CDR3 protein is CASSQYYGGGTDTQYF. The DNA of the CDR3 is TGTGCCAGCAGCCAATATTACGGGGGGGGCACAGATACGCAGTATTTT. Using reference TRBV14 and TRBJ2-3 for the parts outside the CDR3, the full variable domain is EAGVTQFPSHSVIEKGQTVTLRCDPISGHDNLYWYRRVMGKEIKFLLHFVKESKQDESGMPNNRFLAERTGGTYSTLKVQPAELEDSGVYFCASSQYYGGGTDTQYFGPGTRLTVL.

The rearrangement links TRBV5-5 to TRBJ1-1, with D perhaps matching TRBD1 (5 bases). Trimming shortened V by 4 bases and J by 4 bases, and 17 bases separated the two germline ends. Germline V gene data show CDR1 as SGHKS and CDR2 as YYEKEE (reference sequence). This CDR3 is built from 15 residues. The CDR3 DNA sequence: TGTGCCAGCAGCCCGGCACAGGTGGTGGGCACTGAAGCTTTCTTT. It codes for CASSPAQVVGTEAFF.

The V and J genes are TRBV18 and TRBJ1-3; 8 bases fit TRBD1. Germline loops: CDR1 KGHSH, CDR2 LQKENI. CDR3 size: 16 residues. J gave up 0 bases and V 4 bases, and 5 bases lay outside the gene matches. This chain's CDR3 is CASSRDRSASGNTIYF. The CDR3 DNA sequence: TGTGCCAGCTCACGGGACAGGTCGGCCTCTGGAAACACCATATATTTT. Full variable domain (outside the CDR3, taken from reference TRBV18 and TRBJ1-3): NAGVMQNPRHLVRRRGQEARLRCSPMKGHSHVYWYRQLPEEGLKFMVYLQKENIIDESGMPKERFSAEFPKEGPSILRIQQVVRGDSAAYFCASSRDRSASGNTIYFGEGSWLTVV.

This clone came up a few times. The gene calls are TRBV7-2 and TRBJ2-7, with D hard to call. In germline, CDR1 is SGHTA, CDR2 FQGNSA. The CDR3 consists of 14 residues. Between the trimmed V and J ends, which lost 5 bases and 0 bases, there was a span of 11 bases. This chain's CDR3 is CASSRGTYSYEQYF. The DNA of the CDR3 is TGTGCCAGCAGCCGCGGAACTTACTCCTACGAGCAGTACTTC.

This chain connects TRBV9 to TRBJ1-3; D call uncertain. This CDR3 is built from 13 residues. V shed 2 bases and J shed 4 bases, with 7 bases lying between them. CDR1 SGDLS and CDR2 YYNGEE come from the germline V gene. The CDR3 spells CASSVDQGNTIYF. Here the CDR3 DNA reads TGTGCCAGCAGCGTTGACCAAGGAAACACCATATATTTT.

This rearrangement joins TRBV7-9 to TRBJ1-4; TRBD1 is a possible D gene (5 bases). The CDR3 extends over 16 amino acids. CDR1 is SEHNR and CDR2 is FQNEAQ in the germline V gene (reference sequence). V lost 5 bases, J lost 8 bases, and 21 bases lay in between. The CDR3 loop reads CASSPQRAGLGEKLFF. The CDR3 nucleotides are TGTGCCAGCAGCCCCCAGAGAGCAGGGTTAGGGGAAAAACTGTTTTTT.